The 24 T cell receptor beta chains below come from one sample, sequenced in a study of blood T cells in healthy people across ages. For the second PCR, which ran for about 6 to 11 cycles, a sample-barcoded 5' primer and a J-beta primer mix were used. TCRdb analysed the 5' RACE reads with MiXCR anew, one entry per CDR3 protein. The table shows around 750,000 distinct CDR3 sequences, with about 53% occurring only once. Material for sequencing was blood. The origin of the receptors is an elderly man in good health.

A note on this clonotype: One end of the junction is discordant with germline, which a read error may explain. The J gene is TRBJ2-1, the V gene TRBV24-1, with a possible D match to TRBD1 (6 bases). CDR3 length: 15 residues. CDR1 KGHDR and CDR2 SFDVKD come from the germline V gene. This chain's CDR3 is CTTSGGRVIRNEQFF. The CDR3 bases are TGTACCACCAGTGGGGGCAGGGTCATCAGGAATGAGCAGTTCTTC.

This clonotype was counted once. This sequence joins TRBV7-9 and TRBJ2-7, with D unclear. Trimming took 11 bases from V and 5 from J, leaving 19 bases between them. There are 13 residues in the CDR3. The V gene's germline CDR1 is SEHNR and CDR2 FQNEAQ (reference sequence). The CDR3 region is CAGSVLLGDEQYF. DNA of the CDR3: TGTGCCGGGTCGGTCCTGCTCGGAGACGAGCAGTACTTC.

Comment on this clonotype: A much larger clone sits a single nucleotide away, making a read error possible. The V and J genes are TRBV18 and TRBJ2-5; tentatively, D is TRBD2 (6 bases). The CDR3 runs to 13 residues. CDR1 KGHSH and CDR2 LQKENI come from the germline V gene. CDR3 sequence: CAGSRVEGREQYF. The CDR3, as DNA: TGTGCCGGCTCGAGGGTTGAGGGCCGGGAGCAGTACTTC. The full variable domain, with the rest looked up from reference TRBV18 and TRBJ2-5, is NAGVMQNPRHLVRRRGQEARLRCSPMKGHSHVYWYRQLPEEGLKFMVYLQKENIIDESGMPKERFSAEFPKEGPSILRIQQVVRGDSAAYFCAGSRVEGREQYFGPGTRLLVL.

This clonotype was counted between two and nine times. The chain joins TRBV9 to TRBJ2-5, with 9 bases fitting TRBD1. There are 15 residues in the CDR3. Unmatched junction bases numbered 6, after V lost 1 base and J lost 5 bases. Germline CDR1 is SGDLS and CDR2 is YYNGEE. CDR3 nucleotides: TGTGCCAGCAGCGTACGAACAGGGGGCGGTGAGACCCAGTACTTC. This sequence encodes CASSVRTGGGETQYF.

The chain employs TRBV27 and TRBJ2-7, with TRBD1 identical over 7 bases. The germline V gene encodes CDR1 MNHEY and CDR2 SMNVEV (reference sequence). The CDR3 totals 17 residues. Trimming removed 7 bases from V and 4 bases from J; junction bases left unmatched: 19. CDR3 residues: CASNPKRQGWGLYEQYF. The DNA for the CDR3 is TGTGCCAGCAATCCAAAAAGACAGGGCTGGGGGCTGTACGAGCAGTACTTC.

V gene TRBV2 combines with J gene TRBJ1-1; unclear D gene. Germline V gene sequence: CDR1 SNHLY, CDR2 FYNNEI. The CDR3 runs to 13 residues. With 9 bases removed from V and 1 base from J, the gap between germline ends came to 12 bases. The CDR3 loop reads CASLEAGNTEAFF. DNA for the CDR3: TGTGCCAGTCTAGAGGCAGGGAACACTGAAGCTTTCTTT.

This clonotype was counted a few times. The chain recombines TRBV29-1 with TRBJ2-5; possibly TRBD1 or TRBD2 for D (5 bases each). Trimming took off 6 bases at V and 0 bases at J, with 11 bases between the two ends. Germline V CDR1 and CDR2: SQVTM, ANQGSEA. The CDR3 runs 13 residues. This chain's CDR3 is CSVRGVYQETQYF. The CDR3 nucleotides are TGCAGCGTCCGAGGGGTTTACCAAGAGACCCAGTACTTC.

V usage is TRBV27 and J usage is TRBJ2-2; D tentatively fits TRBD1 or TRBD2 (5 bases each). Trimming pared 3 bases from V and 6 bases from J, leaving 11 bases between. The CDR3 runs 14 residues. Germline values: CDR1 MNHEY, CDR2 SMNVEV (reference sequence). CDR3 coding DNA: TGTGCCAGCAGTTTGGGGCCGCGGGCCGGGGAGCTGTTTTTT. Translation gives CASSLGPRAGELFF.

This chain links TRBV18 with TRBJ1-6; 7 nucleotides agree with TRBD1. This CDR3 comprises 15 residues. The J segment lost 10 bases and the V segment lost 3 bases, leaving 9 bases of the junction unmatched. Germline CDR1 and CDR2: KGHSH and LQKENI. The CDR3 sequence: CASSPPTGLNSPLHF. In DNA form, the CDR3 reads TGTGCCAGCTCACCTCCGACAGGGTTGAACTCACCCCTCCACTTT.

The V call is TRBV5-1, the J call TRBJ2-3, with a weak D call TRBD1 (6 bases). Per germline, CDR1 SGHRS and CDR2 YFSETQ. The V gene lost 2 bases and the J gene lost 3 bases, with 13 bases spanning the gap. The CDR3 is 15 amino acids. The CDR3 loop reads CASSFSGVRTDTQYF. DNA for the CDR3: TGCGCCAGCAGCTTTTCAGGGGTCCGGACAGATACGCAGTATTTT.

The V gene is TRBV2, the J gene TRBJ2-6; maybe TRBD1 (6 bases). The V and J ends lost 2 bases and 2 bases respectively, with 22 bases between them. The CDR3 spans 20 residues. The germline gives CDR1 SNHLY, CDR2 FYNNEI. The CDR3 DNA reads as TGTGCCAGCAGTGAAAGGGCAGGGGCCCAAACAAGGGCTGGGGCCAACGTCCTGACTTTC. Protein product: CASSERAGAQTRAGANVLTF. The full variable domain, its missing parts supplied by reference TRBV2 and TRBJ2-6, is EPEVTQTPSHQVTQMGQEVILRCVPISNHLYFYWYRQILGQKVEFLVSFYNNEISEKSEIFDDQFSVERPDGSNFTLKIRSTKLEDSAMYFCASSERAGAQTRAGANVLTFGAGSRLTVL.

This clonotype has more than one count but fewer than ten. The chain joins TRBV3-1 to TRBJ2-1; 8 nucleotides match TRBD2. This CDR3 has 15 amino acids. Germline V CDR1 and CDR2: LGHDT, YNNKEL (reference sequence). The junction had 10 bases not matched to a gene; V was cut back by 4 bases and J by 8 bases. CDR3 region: CASSPGLAEVDEQFF. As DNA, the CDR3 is TGTGCCAGCAGCCCCGGACTAGCCGAAGTCGATGAGCAGTTCTTC.

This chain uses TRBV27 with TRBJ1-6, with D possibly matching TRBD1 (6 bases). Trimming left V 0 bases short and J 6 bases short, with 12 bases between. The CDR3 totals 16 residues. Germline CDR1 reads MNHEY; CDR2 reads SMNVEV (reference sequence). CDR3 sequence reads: CASSLSPGGANSPLHF. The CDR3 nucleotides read TGTGCCAGCAGTTTATCCCCGGGGGGGGCTAATTCACCCCTCCACTTT.

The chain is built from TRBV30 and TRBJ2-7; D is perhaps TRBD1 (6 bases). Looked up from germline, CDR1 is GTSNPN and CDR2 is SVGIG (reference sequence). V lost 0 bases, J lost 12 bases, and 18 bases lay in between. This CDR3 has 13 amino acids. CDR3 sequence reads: CAWSVQGHGKLYF. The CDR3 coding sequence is TGTGCCTGGAGTGTACAGGGACACGGTAAATTGTACTTC.

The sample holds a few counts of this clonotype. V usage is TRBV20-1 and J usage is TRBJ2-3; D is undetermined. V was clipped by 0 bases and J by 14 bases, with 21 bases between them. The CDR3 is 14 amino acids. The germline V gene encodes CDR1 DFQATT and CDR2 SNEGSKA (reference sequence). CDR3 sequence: CSARDGSIGRYAYF. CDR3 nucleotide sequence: TGCAGTGCTAGAGATGGGTCTATCGGAAGATACGCGTATTTT.

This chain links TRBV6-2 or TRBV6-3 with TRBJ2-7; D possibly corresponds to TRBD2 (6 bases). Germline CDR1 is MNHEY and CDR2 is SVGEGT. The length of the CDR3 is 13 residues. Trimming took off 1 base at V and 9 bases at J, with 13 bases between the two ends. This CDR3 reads CASSYLDYSRQYF. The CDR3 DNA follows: TGTGCCAGCAGTTACTTGGACTATTCACGGCAGTACTTC.

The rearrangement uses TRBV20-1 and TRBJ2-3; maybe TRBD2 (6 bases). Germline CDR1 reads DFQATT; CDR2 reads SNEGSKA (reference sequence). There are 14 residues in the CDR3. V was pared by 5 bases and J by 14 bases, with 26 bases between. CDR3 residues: CSAPDYPSNRYAYF. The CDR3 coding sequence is TGCAGTGCTCCGGACTACCCTAGCAACAGATACGCGTATTTT.

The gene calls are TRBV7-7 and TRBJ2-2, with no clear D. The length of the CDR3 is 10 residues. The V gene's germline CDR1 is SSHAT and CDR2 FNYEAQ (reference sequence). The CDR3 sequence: CAIAAGELFF. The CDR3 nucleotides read TGTGCTATAGCCGCCGGGGAGCTGTTTTTT. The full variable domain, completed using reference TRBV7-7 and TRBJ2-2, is GAGVSQSPRYKVTKRGQDVTLRCDPISSHATLYWYQQALGQGPEFLTYFNYEAQPDKSGLPSDRFSAERPEGSISTLTIQRTEQRDSAMYRCAIAAGELFFGEGSRLTVL.

CDR3 nucleotides: TGTGCCTGGGCCACGGACGGGACCGGGGAGCTGTTTTTT. Translated: CAWATDGTGELFF. The chain couples TRBV30 to TRBJ2-2; D unclear. V dropped 5 bases and J dropped 5 bases, with 12 bases sitting between them. Per germline, CDR1 GTSNPN and CDR2 SVGIG (reference sequence). The CDR3 runs to 13 residues.

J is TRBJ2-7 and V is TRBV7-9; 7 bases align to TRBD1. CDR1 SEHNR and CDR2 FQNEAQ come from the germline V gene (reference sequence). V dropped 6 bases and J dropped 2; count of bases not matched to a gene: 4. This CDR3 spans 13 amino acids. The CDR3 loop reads CASRYRGTYEQYF. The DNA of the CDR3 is TGTGCCAGCAGGTACAGGGGTACCTACGAGCAGTACTTC.

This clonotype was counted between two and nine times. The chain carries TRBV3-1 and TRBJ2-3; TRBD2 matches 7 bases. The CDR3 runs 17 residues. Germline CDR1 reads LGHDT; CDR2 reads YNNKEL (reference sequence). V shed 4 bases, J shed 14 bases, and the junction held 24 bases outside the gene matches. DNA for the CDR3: TGTGCCAGCAGCCCCATCCTTCTAGCGGAGACACACAGATACGCGTATTTT. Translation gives CASSPILLAETHRYAYF.

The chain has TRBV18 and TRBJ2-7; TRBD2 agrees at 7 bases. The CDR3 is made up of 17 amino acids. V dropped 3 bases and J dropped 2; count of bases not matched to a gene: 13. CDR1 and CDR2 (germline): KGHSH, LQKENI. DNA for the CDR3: TGTGCCAGCTCACCCCTATCAGCGGGAAGGAAAACCTACGAGCAGTACTTC. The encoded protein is CASSPLSAGRKTYEQYF.

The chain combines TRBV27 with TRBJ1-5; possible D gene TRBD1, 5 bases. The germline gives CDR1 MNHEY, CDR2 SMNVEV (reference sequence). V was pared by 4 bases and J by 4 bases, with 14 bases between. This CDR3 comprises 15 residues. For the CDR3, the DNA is TGTGCCAGCAGTTCGTCTGGACACCCGAATCAGCCCCAGCATTTT. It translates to CASSSSGHPNQPQHF.

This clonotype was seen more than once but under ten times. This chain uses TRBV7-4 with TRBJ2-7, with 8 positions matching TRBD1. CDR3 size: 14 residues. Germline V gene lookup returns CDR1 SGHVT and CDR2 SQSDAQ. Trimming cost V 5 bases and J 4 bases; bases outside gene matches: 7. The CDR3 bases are TGTGCCAGCAGCCCGTGGACAGGGTGGTACGAGCAGTACTTC. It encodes CASSPWTGWYEQYF.